This TCR beta chain was captured in a study of cytomegalovirus exposure and HLA in healthy donors (TCRdb year 2017). Some background on the complete study: In an earlier analysis of 450 to 750 of the donors, about 270 Gb of sequence data and roughly 100 million unique TCR beta sequences from about 179 million T cells were reported. Approximately 310 gigabases of sequencing data and 78 million or so unique TCR sequences were included in an early release covering 550 to 800 HLA-typed donors. Of the 300 to 400 genotyped donors, 81% fell in the genetic ancestry cluster associated with self-reported Caucasian donors. The aim of the study was to test whether cataloging public T cell receptors could identify signatures of past pathogen exposure. The T cell repertoires of several hundred subjects were profiled by immunosequencing and related to cytomegalovirus serostatus. A separate validation cohort of 100 to 150 different subjects was used in addition to the roughly 720-subject first cohort. The study combined high-throughput TCR immunosequencing, statistical association of individual TCRs with disease status, and machine learning to predict cytomegalovirus infection status. A later analysis re-analyzed previously published TCR beta repertoires from about 730 donors and added high-resolution HLA genotyping to study TCR occurrence patterns. Rather than drawing on any new phenotypic data, the later analysis identified candidate immune exposures from TCR beta sequences and the way those sequences occurred across donors. In an earlier analysis of over 550 of the donors, high-throughput TCR beta sequencing was used to judge whether each TCR beta V gene segment behaved as functional or pseudogenic. Alongside the repertoire data, information on donor age, sex, ethnicity and CMV serostatus was compiled. A later genetic analysis took genome-wide SNP genotypes for about 65% of the 666 donors and used that subset as a discovery cohort. Every discovery cohort repertoire had been produced on one sequencing platform. Both class I and class II loci were covered by HLA typing, at four-digit resolution. Typing coverage varied by locus: roughly 620-640 donors for A, B, C, DRB1 and DQB1; about 520 for DQA1; over 600 for DPA1; roughly 470 for DPB1. Roughly five DR-DQ haplotypes were handled as single units for association and clustering, since linkage in the cohort was strong. Among a few hundred genotyped donors of the cohort, an average of approximately 230,000 unique TCR beta nucleotide sequences were sequenced per donor, around 20% of them non-productive.

According to the germline V gene, CDR1 reads SNHLY and CDR2 reads FYNNEI. Reading from cysteine to phenylalanine, the CDR3 counts 15 amino acids. The sequence is cut down to CDR3 DNA, 45 bases in frame from base 1. Clipping removes 4 bases from V and 4 bases from J, with 5 as the unmatched junction base count. Comments on this clone: Its binding antigen is unknown. There are no base qualities to consult, and no much larger clone falls within one base.

The method behind the library was the immunoSEQ multiplex PCR assay. For the multiplex PCR, a mixture combining 60 forward primers for TCR Vbeta segments and 13 reverse primers for TCR Jbeta segments was used. A multiplex PCR assay on genomic DNA amplified the CDR3 region of rearranged TCR beta genes. The Illumina HiSeq System was used to sequence the amplified TCR beta libraries as 87-base-pair reads. As for how the authors treated the data: Across the 500 to 850 repertoires, a later analysis counted 60 million to 90 million unique TCR beta chains, roughly 11 million of which were shared by at least two donors. Raw reads were error-corrected and collapsed into unique sequences with a nearest-neighbor algorithm that merged closely related sequences to remove PCR and sequencing errors. CDR3 sequences were aligned to IMGT reference sequences to assign V, D and J gene segments. For a sequence to be retained, a match of at least six nucleotides was required to both a V gene segment and a J gene segment. A rearrangement was called productive if the CDR3 had no stop codons and remained in frame with V and J, and every other rearrangement was called non-productive. CDR3 was defined according to IMGT convention as the region running from the second conserved V-encoded cysteine to the conserved J-encoded phenylalanine. In an earlier analysis of just under 600 of the donors, sequences lacking an unambiguous match to a single V gene segment were excluded. An earlier analysis of fewer than 750 of the donors called V segments functional above 56.7% productive rearrangements and segregating when the between-donor standard deviation exceeded 5%. A statistical classification framework was built to diagnose cytomegalovirus status from the catalog of TCR beta chain sequences. In a later analysis, V and J genes were assigned by comparing TCR nucleotide sequences against IMGT/GENE-DB human TR gene sequences. In a later analysis, CDR3 sequences and most-parsimonious VDJ recombination scenarios were assigned using the TCRdist pipeline. A later analysis defined each TCR beta chain by its CDR3 amino acid sequence plus V-gene family, and excluded reads lacking a unique V-gene family. A later analysis removed 500 to 650 highly shared, low-generation-probability nucleotide sequences to deal with suspected cross-contamination and a sequencing artifact. In a later analysis, a clonal expansion index for each public chain was calculated from normalized within-repertoire ranks of inferred template counts. A later analysis computed generation probabilities with a VDJ recombination model fitted to out-of-frame rearrangements, and checked the results against IGoR. A later analysis scored TCR-TCR, TCR-HLA and TCR-CMV co-occurrence with hypergeometric tests, applying a repertoire-size bias correction to TCR pairs. To estimate false discovery rates, a later analysis permuted the HLA or CMV assignments 20 times. In a later analysis, co-occurring TCRs were grouped with DBSCAN, and TCRdist sequence similarity was added when clustering was performed within HLA-allele-positive subsets. Co-occurrence clustering excluded repertoires with fewer than 30,000 or more than 120,000 public chains, plus five with anomalous nucleotide sharing. The clones in this table, taken by TCRdb from immuneACCESS, are in-frame only. Not every clone is retained; where verified, under half of the shortfall comes from an unresolved V gene, and the cause of the rest is unknown. V, J and clone size derive from that table, while D and trimming were established from the DNA sequence. In all, the sample holds 150,000 or so clones, and roughly 80% of those were seen once. The leading ten clones occupy 6.5% to 8.5% of the sample.

Findings and caveats that apply to the study as a whole: In a later analysis, HLA-associated TCR beta chains were found to be more clonally expanded and to have lower generation probabilities than equally common non-associated chains. Most TCR sequences were observed very rarely across donors, whereas some public TCRs were present in many individuals. Some IMGT-functional V segments, including TRBV6-2 and TRBV6-3, could not be told apart with the 87-base-pair reads, so those segments were excluded. The presence/absence analyses assumed that sequencing depth was roughly uniform across donors, and that assumption may not be true. Compared with the roughly 710-donor mean, donors in an Asian-associated ancestry cluster had fewer N-insertions in productive TCRs, according to a later genetic analysis. The cohort was sequenced for TCR beta chains only, and without alpha or paired-chain data the features that could be detected were limited. In a later analysis, the rate of TCR association differed among HLA loci, with DRB1 alleles having the most associated TCRs and HLA-C alleles having the fewest. The classifier was reported to diagnose cytomegalovirus status with high specificity and sensitivity in both the original and validation cohorts. Assigning TCR associations to individual alleles was difficult when HLA alleles, especially DR and DQ, strongly co-occurred. In a later analysis, most CMV-associated TCR beta chains were found to appear HLA-restricted, with HLA associations seemingly driven largely by CMV exposure. An earlier analysis of roughly 570 of the donors showed that most TCR beta V segments appeared in productive rearrangements either about 90% or about 30% of the time, which broadly matched IMGT annotations. Roughly 15 rarely observed V segments, including chromosome 9 orphons, were excluded from the earlier analysis of approximately 600 of the donors because counts were too low. According to a later analysis, parvovirus B19, influenza, CMV and Epstein-Barr virus appeared linked to several top co-occurrence clusters. Immune exposure information for the cohort was limited to CMV serostatus. A few of the identified cytomegalovirus-associated TCR beta chains were confirmed in vitro to be specific for cytomegalovirus antigens. A cluster of highly shared sequence variants was judged likely to represent a technical artifact of the sequencing pipeline. HLA typing was unavailable for some donors at each locus, so association tests used only the typed subset. According to the authors, the approach could potentially be generalized to other disease states and immunological phenotypes. At a false discovery rate of 0.05, a later analysis linked around 15,000 TCR beta sequences to specific HLA alleles. Correlated functional status among segregating V segments might be attributable to linkage disequilibrium, but an unknown experimental factor could not be ruled out. A further reported finding was that TCR beta sequences accurately predicted the HLA-A and HLA-B alleles for most subjects in the first cohort. In a later genetic analysis, a missense DCLRE1C variant was associated with V-gene and J-gene trimming of TCR beta chains, and the association was replicated in an independent cohort. In the study, some 160 TCR beta chains were listed as associated with cytomegalovirus.

The cohort was made up of roughly 670 healthy bone marrow donors. All cohort members were sampled while nominally healthy, although unrecorded immune exposures were likely present. The donor was CMV seropositive and was included in the group of approximately 310 seropositive cohort members. A peripheral blood sample was collected from each donor, and TCR beta sequencing was performed on peripheral blood mononuclear cells. The Qiagen DNeasy Blood Extraction Kit was used to extract genomic DNA from the blood cell samples. The clonotype comes from a woman between 40 and 55 years old in good health and CMV-seropositive. The sample taken for sequencing was PBMCs. Rearrangement joined TRBV2 to TRBJ2-4; a stretch of 9 junction bases matches TRBD1. The bases read TGTGCCAGCAGTGGCCGGGACAGGGCTAAAAACATTCAGTACTTC. This is translated as CASSGRDRAKNIQYF.